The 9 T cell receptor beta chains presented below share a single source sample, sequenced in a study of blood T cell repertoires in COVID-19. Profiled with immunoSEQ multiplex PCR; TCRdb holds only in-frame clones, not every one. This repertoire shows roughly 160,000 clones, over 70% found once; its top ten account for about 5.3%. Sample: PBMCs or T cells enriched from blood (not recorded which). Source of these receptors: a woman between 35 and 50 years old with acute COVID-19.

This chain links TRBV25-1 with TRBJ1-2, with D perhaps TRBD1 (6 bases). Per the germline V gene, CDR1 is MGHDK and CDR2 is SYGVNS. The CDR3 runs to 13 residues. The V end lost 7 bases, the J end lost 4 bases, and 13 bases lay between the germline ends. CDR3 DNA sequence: TGTGCCAGCATGGAGTTAGGGGGCTATGGCTACACCTTC. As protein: CASMELGGYGYTF.

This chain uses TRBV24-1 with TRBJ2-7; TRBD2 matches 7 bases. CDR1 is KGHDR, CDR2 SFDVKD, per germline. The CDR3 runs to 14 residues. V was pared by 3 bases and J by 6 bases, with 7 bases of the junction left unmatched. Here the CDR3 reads CATSDHGGSSEQYV. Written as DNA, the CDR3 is TGTGCCACCAGTGATCATGGCGGGAGTTCCGAGCAGTACGTC.

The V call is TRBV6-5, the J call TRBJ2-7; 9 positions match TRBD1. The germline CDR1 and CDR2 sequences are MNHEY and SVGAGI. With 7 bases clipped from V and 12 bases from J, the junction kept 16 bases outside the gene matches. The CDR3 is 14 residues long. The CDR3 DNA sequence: TGTGCCAGCAACCCGACAGGGGGATTAATTTTTAGGTACTTC. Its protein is CASNPTGGLIFRYF.

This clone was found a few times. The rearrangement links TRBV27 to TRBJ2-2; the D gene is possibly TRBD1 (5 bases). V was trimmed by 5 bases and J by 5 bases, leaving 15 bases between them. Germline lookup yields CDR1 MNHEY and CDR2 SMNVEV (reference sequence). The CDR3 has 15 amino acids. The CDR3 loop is CASSPRTPPTGELFF. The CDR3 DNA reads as TGTGCCAGCAGTCCCCGGACACCGCCTACCGGGGAGCTGTTTTTT.

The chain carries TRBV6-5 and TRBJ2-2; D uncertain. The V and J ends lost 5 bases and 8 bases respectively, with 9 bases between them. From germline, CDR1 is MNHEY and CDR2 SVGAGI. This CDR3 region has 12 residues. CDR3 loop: CASSPYLGELFF. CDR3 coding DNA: TGTGCCAGCAGTCCCTATTTAGGGGAGCTGTTTTTT.

CDR3 in amino acids: CASSSESGLALAAQYF. In DNA, the CDR3 is TGTGCCAGCAGCTCCGAATCAGGACTAGCTCTAGCGGCCCAGTACTTC. The chain couples TRBV11-2 to TRBJ2-5; 8 bases fit TRBD2. The CDR3 covers 16 residues. Losses at the gene ends were 4 bases for V and 9 bases for J; bases not matched to a gene: 16. Germline V CDR1 and CDR2: SGHAT, FQNNGV.

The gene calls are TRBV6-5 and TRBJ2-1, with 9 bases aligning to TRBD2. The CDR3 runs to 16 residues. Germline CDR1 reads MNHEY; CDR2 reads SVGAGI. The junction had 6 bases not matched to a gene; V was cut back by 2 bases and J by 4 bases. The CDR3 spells CASSYEASGAYNEQFF. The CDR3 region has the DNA TGTGCCAGCAGTTACGAAGCTAGCGGGGCTTACAATGAGCAGTTCTTC.

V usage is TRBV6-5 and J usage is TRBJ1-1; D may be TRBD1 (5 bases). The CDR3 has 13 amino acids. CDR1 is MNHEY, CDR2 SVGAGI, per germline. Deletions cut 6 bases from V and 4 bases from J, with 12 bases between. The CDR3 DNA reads TGTGCCAGCAGCCCCGGAAGGGGCACTGAAGCTTTCTTT. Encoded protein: CASSPGRGTEAFF.

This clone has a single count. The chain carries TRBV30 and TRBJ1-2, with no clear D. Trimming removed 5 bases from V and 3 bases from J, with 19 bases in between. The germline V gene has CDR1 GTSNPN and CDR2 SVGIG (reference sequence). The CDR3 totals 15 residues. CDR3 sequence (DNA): TGTGCCTGGGGCCCCCCACCGGGAACCTACTATGGCTACACCTTC. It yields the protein CAWGPPPGTYYGYTF. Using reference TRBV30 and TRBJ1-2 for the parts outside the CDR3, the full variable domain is SQTIHQWPATLVQPVGSPLSLECTVEGTSNPNLYWYRQAAGRGLQLLFYSVGIGQISSEVPQNLSASRPQDRQFILSSKKLLLSDSGFYLCAWGPPPGTYYGYTFGSGTRLTVV.